A few counts support the clone carrying this T cell receptor (beta chain). Its specificity is not known. A read error may be the cause here, since a much bigger clone is one base away. Germline CDR1 reads SQVTM; CDR2 reads ANQGSEA. The V gene end was trimmed by 8 bases and the J gene end by 2 bases; junction bases not matched to a gene: 15. The CDR3 has 17 residues. For CDR3 and TCR beta VDJ profiling, genomic DNA was the template used. Each CDR3 protein gets one entry after TCRdb re-called the reads with MiXCR. The sample lists 200,000 to 250,000 distinct CDR3 sequences; roughly 35% were seen once. The data originate from a study of CD8+CD57+ T cells in acquired aplastic anemia. Background on the study: The average for DNA from sorted CD4+ and CD8+ cells was roughly 3 ug.

General study results and limits: Both patients and controls carried the same twenty-nine CD8+ CDR3 sequences.

Sequencing input: sorted CD4+, CD8+, or CD8+CD57+ T cells (not recorded which) from PBMCs. This TCR came from a human donor in good health, serving as a control. This sequence joins TRBV29-1 and TRBJ2-2, with 9 bases lining up with TRBD2. CDR3 nucleotide sequence: TGCAGCTCCTCGGGCGGGGGGGCCGTAGTCAACACCGGGGAGCTGTTTTTT. Its protein product is CSSSGGGAVVNTGELFF.